These 25 T cell receptor beta chains were sequenced from one sample in a study of blood T cell repertoires in COVID-19. Only in-frame clones appear in the TCRdb table, and some are missing; sequencing was by immunoSEQ multiplex PCR. The profile shows about 440,000 clones, about 89% of them singletons. The sequenced material came from peripheral blood. These TCRs come from a young woman with acute or convalescent COVID-19.

The V call is TRBV19, the J call TRBJ2-2; D is undetermined. This CDR3 has 16 amino acids. Germline assignment: CDR1 LNHDA and CDR2 SQIVND (reference sequence). The V end was cut by 2 bases, the J end by 3 bases, with 13 bases between. Here the CDR3 DNA reads TGTGCCAGTAGTATACATGCGAGATTAGACACCGGGGAGCTGTTTTTT. This translates into CASSIHARLDTGELFF.

This clone came up once. As DNA, the CDR3 is TGTGCCAGCAGTTCCCTGTGGGGGGGACTGAACACCGGGGAGCTGTTTTTT. It is translated as CASSSLWGGLNTGELFF. The chain is built from TRBV27 and TRBJ2-2, with 7 bases identical to TRBD2. J lost 1 base, V lost 4 bases, and 9 bases had no gene match. The CDR3 runs 17 residues. The germline CDR1 and CDR2 sequences are MNHEY and SMNVEV (reference sequence).

The chain carries TRBV10-3 and TRBJ1-2; no definite D call. The CDR3 totals 13 residues. Germline lookup yields CDR1 ENHRY and CDR2 SYGVKD. Trimming pared 4 bases from V and 7 bases from J, leaving 13 bases between. The CDR3 region is CAISGEVRGGYTF. CDR3 coding DNA: TGTGCCATCAGTGGTGAGGTACGAGGTGGCTACACCTTC.

The V call is TRBV11-1, the J call TRBJ1-1; 9 bases match TRBD1. The CDR3 runs 12 residues. Germline V lookup: CDR1 SGHAT, CDR2 FQDESV (reference sequence). V shed 7 bases and J 9 bases; nucleotides not matched to a gene: 6. This chain's CDR3 is CASNPGQGKAFF. As DNA, the CDR3 is TGTGCCAGCAATCCGGGACAGGGTAAAGCTTTCTTT. The full variable domain, with the rest looked up from reference TRBV11-1 and TRBJ1-1, is EAEVAQSPRYKITEKSQAVAFWCDPISGHATLYWYRQILGQGPELLVQFQDESVVDDSQLPKDRFSAERLKGVDSTLKIQPAELGDSAMYLCASNPGQGKAFFGQGTRLTVV.

V gene TRBV5-5 combines with J gene TRBJ2-3; D is possibly TRBD1 (5 bases). Germline-derived CDR1 and CDR2 are SGHKS and YYEKEE (reference sequence). Trimming took 2 bases from V and 0 from J, leaving 7 bases between them. The CDR3 sequence is 14 residues long. The DNA for the CDR3 is TGTGCCAGCAGCTTCCAGGGCAGCACAGATACGCAGTATTTT. It specifies CASSFQGSTDTQYF. Full variable domain (remainder filled in from reference TRBV5-5 and TRBJ2-3): DAGVTQSPTHLIKTRGQQVTLRCSPISGHKSVSWYQQVLGQGPQFIFQYYEKEERGRGNFPDRFSARQFPNYSSELNVNALLLGDSALYLCASSFQGSTDTQYFGPGTRLTVL.

The chain uses TRBV27 and TRBJ1-2; a possible D gene is TRBD1 (6 bases). There are 14 residues in the CDR3. CDR1 is MNHEY and CDR2 is SMNVEV in the germline V gene (reference sequence). V lost 2 bases, J lost 3 bases, and 10 bases lay in between. In nucleotides, the CDR3 is TGTGCCAGCAGTTTACAGGGGTCCCACTATGGCTACACCTTC. It translates to CASSLQGSHYGYTF.

This sequence joins TRBV7-9 and TRBJ1-5, with D perhaps TRBD1 (5 bases). The CDR3 spans 14 residues. V gave up 8 bases and J gave up 2 bases, with 13 bases separating them. Germline loops: CDR1 SEHNR, CDR2 FQNEAQ (reference sequence). The CDR3 nucleotides read TGTGCCAGCGGCGACAGCGTGGGCAATCAGCCCCAGCATTTT. This encodes CASGDSVGNQPQHF.

V and J are TRBV5-1 and TRBJ2-5; D call uncertain. This CDR3 has 15 amino acids. Germline V gene lookup returns CDR1 SGHRS and CDR2 YFSETQ. Trimming cost V 0 bases and J 4 bases, with 13 bases left between them. The CDR3 sequence is CASSLVPPPRETQYF. Written as DNA, the CDR3 is TGCGCCAGCAGCTTGGTACCACCCCCGCGAGAGACCCAGTACTTC.

This clone has a single count. This chain connects TRBV6-6 to TRBJ1-5; TRBD1 is a possible D gene (6 bases). Trimming took off 2 bases at V and 6 bases at J, with 11 bases between the two ends. Germline lookup yields CDR1 MNHNY and CDR2 SVGAGI (reference sequence). This CDR3 is 14 amino acids long. CDR3 DNA: TGTGCCAGCAGTTACCCAGGGGAGGGTCAGCCCCAGCATTTT. Translation: CASSYPGEGQPQHF.

The chain has TRBV14 and TRBJ2-2, with 9 bases fitting TRBD1. Germline V CDR1 and CDR2: SGHDN, FVKESK. V was pared by 7 bases and J by 8 bases, with 5 bases of the junction left unmatched. The CDR3 has 13 residues. The CDR3 spells CASKQGAGGELFF. The DNA for the CDR3 is TGTGCCAGCAAACAGGGGGCTGGTGGGGAGCTGTTTTTT.

The V call is TRBV7-3, the J call TRBJ2-6; TRBD2 might be the D (7 bases). CDR3 length: 18 amino acids. Germline V CDR1 and CDR2: SGHTA, FQGTGA. V lost 0 bases to trimming and J lost 0 bases, with 12 bases between them. Here the CDR3 reads CASSLTGGALSGANVLTF. The CDR3 nucleotides are TGTGCCAGCAGCTTAACGGGGGGGGCCCTCTCTGGGGCCAACGTCCTGACTTTC. Together with reference TRBV7-3 and TRBJ2-6, the CDR3 gives the full variable domain: GAGVSQTPSNKVTEKGKYVELRCDPISGHTALYWYRQSLGQGPEFLIYFQGTGAADDSGLPNDRFFAVRPEGSVSTLKIQRTERGDSAVYLCASSLTGGALSGANVLTFGAGSRLTVL.

The rearrangement links TRBV30 to TRBJ1-2; D gene uncertain. V was cut by 1 base and J by 8 bases, with 11 bases left in between. Germline CDR1 GTSNPN, CDR2 SVGIG (reference sequence). CDR3 length: 12 residues. CDR3 protein: CAWSGESRGYTF. The CDR3 DNA sequence: TGTGCCTGGAGTGGGGAGTCACGGGGCTACACCTTC.

The chain is built from TRBV9 and TRBJ2-3; no clear D gene. Germline CDR1 reads SGDLS; CDR2 reads YYNGEE. The V gene lost 6 bases and the J gene lost 8 bases, with 19 bases spanning the gap. The CDR3 is made up of 14 amino acids. The CDR3 spells CASTPKQVGATQYF. The DNA for the CDR3 is TGTGCCAGCACCCCAAAGCAGGTGGGCGCTACGCAGTATTTT.

V is TRBV5-4 and J is TRBJ2-5; 10 bases map to TRBD2. V dropped 4 bases and J dropped 4; count of bases not matched to a gene: 10. The CDR3 length is 16 residues. Looked up from germline, CDR1 is SGHNT and CDR2 is YYREEE (reference sequence). CDR3 amino acids: CASSPESGGDSETQYF. The CDR3 DNA reads TGTGCCAGCAGCCCCGAAAGCGGGGGGGATTCAGAGACCCAGTACTTC. The complete variable domain, with remaining parts taken from reference TRBV5-4 and TRBJ2-5, reads ETGVTQSPTHLIKTRGQQVTLRCSSQSGHNTVSWYQQALGQGPQFIFQYYREEENGRGNFPPRFSGLQFPNYSSELNVNALELDDSALYLCASSPESGGDSETQYFGPGTRLLVL.

The genes are TRBV11-1 and TRBJ2-5, with D tentatively TRBD1 (6 bases). CDR3 length equals 15 residues. Germline assignment: CDR1 SGHAT and CDR2 FQDESV (reference sequence). V lost 2 bases, J lost 3 bases, and 13 bases lay in between. This chain's CDR3 is CASSLIWDNKETQYF. In DNA form, the CDR3 reads TGTGCCAGCAGCTTAATATGGGACAATAAAGAGACCCAGTACTTC.

The rearrangement uses TRBV2 and TRBJ1-6; D gene unclear. The CDR3 extends over 13 amino acids. Looked up from germline, CDR1 is SNHLY and CDR2 is FYNNEI. V was pared by 9 bases and J by 7 bases, with 13 bases between. The CDR3 coding sequence is TGTGCCAGTGTGGTAGTTTTAAATTCACCCCTCCACTTT. This gives the protein CASVVVLNSPLHF.

This clone was seen a single time. CDR3 sequence reads: CASSQEKGQLAGGYEQFF. The CDR3 region has the DNA TGCGCCAGCAGCCAAGAAAAGGGGCAACTAGCGGGGGGGTACGAGCAGTTCTTC. This rearrangement joins TRBV4-1 to TRBJ2-1, with TRBD2 matching 13 bases. The CDR3 has 18 residues. Germline V gene sequence: CDR1 MGHRA, CDR2 YSYEKL. V shed 0 bases and J 10 bases; nucleotides not matched to a gene: 12.

Only one count was recorded for this clone. The chain joins TRBV5-8 to TRBJ2-1, with 10 bases fitting TRBD2. With V trimmed by 4 bases and J by 9 bases, 10 bases remained unmatched. The CDR3 length is 15 residues. The germline CDR1 and CDR2 sequences are SGHTS and YDEGEE. The CDR3, as DNA: TGTGCCAGCAGCGGGTCCCTAGCGGGGGTGGCTGAGCAGTTCTTC. As protein: CASSGSLAGVAEQFF.

This clone was detected only once. The rearrangement links TRBV6-5 to TRBJ1-1; 7 nucleotides agree with TRBD1. Germline lookup yields CDR1 MNHEY and CDR2 SVGAGI. With 6 bases clipped from V and 0 bases from J, the junction kept 4 bases outside the gene matches. This CDR3 comprises 14 residues. CDR3 coding DNA: TGTGCCAGCAGAATACAGGGGATGAACACTGAAGCTTTCTTT. As protein: CASRIQGMNTEAFF.

The rearrangement uses TRBV24-1 and TRBJ2-5, with a tentative D call TRBD2 (6 bases). CDR1 and CDR2 (germline): KGHDR, SFDVKD. V lost 3 bases and J 5 bases, leaving 15 bases between the germline ends. This CDR3 comprises 15 residues. CDR3 nucleotides: TGTGCCACCAGTGATCCCGGGACTCCTGCCGAGACCCAGTACTTC. This translates into CATSDPGTPAETQYF.

The chain links TRBV5-5 to TRBJ2-2; 9 bases line up with TRBD2. Losses at the gene ends were 2 bases for V and 4 bases for J; bases not matched to a gene: 6. The CDR3 is 16 amino acids. Germline CDR1 is SGHKS and CDR2 is YYEKEE (reference sequence). The CDR3 sequence is CASSFGTSRFTGELFF. CDR3 coding DNA: TGTGCCAGCAGCTTCGGGACTAGCCGATTCACCGGGGAGCTGTTTTTT.

This chain connects TRBV5-4 to TRBJ2-2, with 8 bases that match TRBD1. V was pared by 4 bases and J by 5 bases, with 13 bases of the junction left unmatched. CDR1 and CDR2 from the germline V gene are SGHNT and YYREEE (reference sequence). The CDR3 totals 17 residues. Here the CDR3 reads CASSLRTGLLGTGELFF. As DNA, the CDR3 is TGTGCCAGCAGCCTTAGGACAGGGCTCCTAGGGACCGGGGAGCTGTTTTTT.

This rearrangement joins TRBV3-1 (or the pseudogene TRBV3-2) to TRBJ2-1; 8 bases are shared with TRBD2. Germline V lookup: CDR1 LGHDT, CDR2 YNNKEL (reference sequence). There are 16 residues in the CDR3. With 4 bases clipped from V and 4 bases from J, the junction kept 9 bases outside the gene matches. The CDR3 reads CASSLGRGVLYNEQFF. The CDR3 DNA reads TGTGCCAGCAGCCTAGGGCGGGGGGTTCTTTACAATGAGCAGTTCTTC.

The chain carries TRBV24-1 and TRBJ1-1; 9 bases line up with TRBD1. In germline, CDR1 is KGHDR, CDR2 SFDVKD. V lost 7 bases and J lost 7; bases outside the gene matches: 6. This CDR3 comprises 13 residues. CDR3 in amino acids: CATRSSGQGEAFF. CDR3 bases: TGTGCCACCAGAAGCTCGGGACAGGGTGAAGCTTTCTTT.

CDR3 region: CSVRQGIRSYEQYF. The CDR3 bases are TGCAGCGTGCGGCAGGGGATTCGATCGTACGAGCAGTACTTC. The V and J genes are TRBV29-1 and TRBJ2-7, with a weak D call TRBD1 (6 bases). The CDR3 length is 14 residues. Germline V gene lookup returns CDR1 SQVTM and CDR2 ANQGSEA. V gave up 6 bases and J gave up 4 bases, with 19 bases separating them.